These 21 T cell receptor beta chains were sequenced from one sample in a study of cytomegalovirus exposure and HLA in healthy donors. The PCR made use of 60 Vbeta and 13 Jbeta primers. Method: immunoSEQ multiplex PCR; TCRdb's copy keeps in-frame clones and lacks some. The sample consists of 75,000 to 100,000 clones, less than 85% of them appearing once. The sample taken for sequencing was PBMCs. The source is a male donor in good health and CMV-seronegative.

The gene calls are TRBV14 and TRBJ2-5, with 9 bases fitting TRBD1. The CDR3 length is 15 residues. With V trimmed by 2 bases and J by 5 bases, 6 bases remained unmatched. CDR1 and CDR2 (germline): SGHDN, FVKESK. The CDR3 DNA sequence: TGTGCCAGCAGCCAACTTACAGGGGGCAGCGAGACCCAGTACTTC. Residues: CASSQLTGGSETQYF.

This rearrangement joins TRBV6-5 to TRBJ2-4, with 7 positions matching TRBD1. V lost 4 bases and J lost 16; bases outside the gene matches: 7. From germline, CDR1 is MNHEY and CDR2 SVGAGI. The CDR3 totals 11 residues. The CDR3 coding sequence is TGTGCCAGCAGTTCCGGGACAGTCTCATACTTC. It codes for CASSSGTVSYF.

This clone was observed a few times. CDR3 loop: CASSGGIQGRFGEKLFF. The CDR3 DNA is TGTGCCAGCAGCGGGGGGATACAGGGGCGCTTTGGTGAAAAACTGTTTTTT. The chain recombines TRBV5-8 with TRBJ1-4; 7 bases are a match to TRBD1. Germline lookup yields CDR1 SGHTS and CDR2 YDEGEE. Germline trimming cut 4 bases from V and 7 bases from J; bases unmatched to any gene: 16. The CDR3 spans 17 residues.

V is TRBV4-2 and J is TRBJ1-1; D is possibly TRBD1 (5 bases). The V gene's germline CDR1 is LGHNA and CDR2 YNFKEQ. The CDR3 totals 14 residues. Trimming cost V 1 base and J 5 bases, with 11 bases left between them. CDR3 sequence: CASSQAGGRTEAFF. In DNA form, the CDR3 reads TGTGCCAGCAGCCAAGCCGGGGGTAGGACTGAAGCTTTCTTT.

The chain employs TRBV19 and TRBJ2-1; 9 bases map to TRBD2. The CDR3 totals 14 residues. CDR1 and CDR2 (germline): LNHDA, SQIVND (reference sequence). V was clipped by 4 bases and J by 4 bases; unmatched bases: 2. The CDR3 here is CASSTSGTYNEQFF. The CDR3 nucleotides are TGTGCCAGTAGTACTAGCGGGACTTACAATGAGCAGTTCTTC.

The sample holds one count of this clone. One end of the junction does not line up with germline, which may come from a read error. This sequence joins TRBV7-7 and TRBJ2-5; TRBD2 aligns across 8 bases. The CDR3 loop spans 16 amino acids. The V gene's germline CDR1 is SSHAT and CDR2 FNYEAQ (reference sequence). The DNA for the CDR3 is TGTGCCAGCAGCTTAGGAGCGGGAGTATCCCAAGGGACCCAGTACTTC. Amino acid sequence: CASSLGAGVSQGTQYF.

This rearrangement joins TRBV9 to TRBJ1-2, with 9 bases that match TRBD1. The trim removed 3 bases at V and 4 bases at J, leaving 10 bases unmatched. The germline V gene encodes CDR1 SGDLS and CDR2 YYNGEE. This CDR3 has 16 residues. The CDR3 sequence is CASSALGTGSIYGYTF. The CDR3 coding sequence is TGTGCCAGCAGCGCCCTCGGGACAGGGTCCATCTATGGCTACACCTTC. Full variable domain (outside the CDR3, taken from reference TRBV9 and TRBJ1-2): DSGVTQTPKHLITATGQRVTLRCSPRSGDLSVYWYQQSLDQGLQFLIQYYNGEERAKGNILERFSAQQFPDLHSELNLSSLELGDSALYFCASSALGTGSIYGYTFGSGTRLTVV.

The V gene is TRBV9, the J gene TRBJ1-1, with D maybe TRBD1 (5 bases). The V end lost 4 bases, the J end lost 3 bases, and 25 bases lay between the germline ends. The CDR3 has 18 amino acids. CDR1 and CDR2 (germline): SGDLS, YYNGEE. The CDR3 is CASSPHIGVDTSDTEAFF. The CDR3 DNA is TGTGCCAGCAGCCCACACATAGGGGTAGACACCTCGGACACTGAAGCTTTCTTT.

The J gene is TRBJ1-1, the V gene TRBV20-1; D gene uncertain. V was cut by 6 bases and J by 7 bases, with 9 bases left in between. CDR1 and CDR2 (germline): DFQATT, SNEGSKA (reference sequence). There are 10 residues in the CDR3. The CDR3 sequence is CSAPLGEAFF. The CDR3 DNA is TGCAGTGCCCCGCTCGGTGAAGCTTTCTTT.

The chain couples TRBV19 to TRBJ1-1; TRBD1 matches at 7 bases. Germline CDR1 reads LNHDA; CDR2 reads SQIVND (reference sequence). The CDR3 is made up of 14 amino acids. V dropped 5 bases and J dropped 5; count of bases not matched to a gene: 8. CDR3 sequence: CASSLGDRGTEAFF. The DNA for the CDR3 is TGTGCCAGTAGTCTAGGGGACAGAGGGACTGAAGCTTTCTTT.

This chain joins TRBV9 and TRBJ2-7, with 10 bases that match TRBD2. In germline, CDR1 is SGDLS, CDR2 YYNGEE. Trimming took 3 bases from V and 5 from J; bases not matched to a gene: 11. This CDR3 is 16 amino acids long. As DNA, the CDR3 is TGTGCCAGCAGCGATTCGATGGGCCTAGCGGGGGACGAGCAGTACTTC. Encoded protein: CASSDSMGLAGDEQYF.

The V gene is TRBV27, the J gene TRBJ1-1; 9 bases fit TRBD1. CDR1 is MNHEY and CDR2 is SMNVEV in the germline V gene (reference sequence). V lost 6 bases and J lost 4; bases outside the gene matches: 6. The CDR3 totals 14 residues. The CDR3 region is CASRQGAGSTEAFF. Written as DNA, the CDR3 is TGTGCCAGCAGACAGGGGGCGGGAAGCACTGAAGCTTTCTTT.

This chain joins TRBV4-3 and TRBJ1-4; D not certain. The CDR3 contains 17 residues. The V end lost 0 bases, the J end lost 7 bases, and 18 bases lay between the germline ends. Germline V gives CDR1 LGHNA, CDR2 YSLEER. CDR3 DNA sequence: TGCGCCAGCAGCCAAGACGGGAGGTTACCTCAAGGTGAAAAACTGTTTTTT. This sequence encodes CASSQDGRLPQGEKLFF.

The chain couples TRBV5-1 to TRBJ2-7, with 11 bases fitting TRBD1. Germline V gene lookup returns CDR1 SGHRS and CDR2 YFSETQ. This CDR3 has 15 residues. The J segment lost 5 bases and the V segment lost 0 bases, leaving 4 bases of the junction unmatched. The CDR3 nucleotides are TGCGCCAGCAGCTTGGGGGACAGGGGGTGGGACGAGCAGTACTTC. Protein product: CASSLGDRGWDEQYF.

The CDR3 DNA follows: TGTGCCAGTTACAGGGGGGCCGGGGAGCTGTTTTTT. Its translation is CASYRGAGELFF. The chain has TRBV28 and TRBJ2-2; 8 nucleotides agree with TRBD1. V lost 9 bases and J lost 6; bases outside the gene matches: 3. Germline V gene sequence: CDR1 MDHEN, CDR2 SYDVKM. The CDR3 loop spans 12 amino acids.

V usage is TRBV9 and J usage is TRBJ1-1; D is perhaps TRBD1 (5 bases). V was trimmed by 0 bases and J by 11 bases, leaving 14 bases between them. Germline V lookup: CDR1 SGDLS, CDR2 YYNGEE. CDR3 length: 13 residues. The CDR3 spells CASSVDVGGDAFF. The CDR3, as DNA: TGTGCCAGCAGCGTAGATGTCGGAGGGGACGCTTTCTTT.

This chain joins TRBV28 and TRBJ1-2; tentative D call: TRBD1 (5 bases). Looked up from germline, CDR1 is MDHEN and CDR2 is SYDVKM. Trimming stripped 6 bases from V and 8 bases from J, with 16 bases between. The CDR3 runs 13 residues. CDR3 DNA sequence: TGTGCCAGCAGCCCGCCGGGACTAACCGGCTACACCTTC. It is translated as CASSPPGLTGYTF.

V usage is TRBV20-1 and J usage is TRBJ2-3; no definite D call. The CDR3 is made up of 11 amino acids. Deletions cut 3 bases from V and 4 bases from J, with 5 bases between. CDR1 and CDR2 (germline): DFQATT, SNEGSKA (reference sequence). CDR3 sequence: CSARFADTQYF. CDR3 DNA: TGCAGTGCTAGGTTCGCAGATACGCAGTATTTT.

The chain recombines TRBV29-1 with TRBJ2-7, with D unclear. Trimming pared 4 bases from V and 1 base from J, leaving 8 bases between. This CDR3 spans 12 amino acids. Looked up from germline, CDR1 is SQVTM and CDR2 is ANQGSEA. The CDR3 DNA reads TGCAGCGTTGGGGCAGAGTCCTACGAGCAGTACTTC. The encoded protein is CSVGAESYEQYF.

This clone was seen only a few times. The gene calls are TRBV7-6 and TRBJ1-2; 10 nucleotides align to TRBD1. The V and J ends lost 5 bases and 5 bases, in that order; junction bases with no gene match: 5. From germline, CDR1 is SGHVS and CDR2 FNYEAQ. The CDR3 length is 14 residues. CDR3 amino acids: CASSPGQGGYGYTF. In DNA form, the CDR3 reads TGTGCCAGCAGCCCTGGACAGGGGGGTTATGGCTACACCTTC.

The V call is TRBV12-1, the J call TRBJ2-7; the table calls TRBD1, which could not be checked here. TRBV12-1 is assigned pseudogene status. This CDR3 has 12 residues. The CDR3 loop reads CASSFTVYEQYF. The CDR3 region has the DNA TGTGCCAGCAGCTTTACAGTCTACGAGCAGTACTTC.